These 23 T cell receptor beta chains share one sample of origin, sequenced in a study of blood T cell repertoires in COVID-19. Using immunoSEQ multiplex PCR, the repertoire was profiled, and TCRdb retains in-frame clones only, with some absent. The table includes 80,000 to 100,000 clones, approximately 89% detected once. The sequenced sample was peripheral blood. Receptors were obtained from a man aged 50-59 years with acute or convalescent COVID-19.

The chain combines TRBV5-1 with TRBJ2-5, with D perhaps matching TRBD2 (5 bases). Trimming removed 0 bases at V and 2 bases at J, with 14 bases between. The CDR3 has 16 amino acids. Germline V gene lookup returns CDR1 SGHRS and CDR2 YFSETQ. CDR3 sequence (DNA): TGCGCCAGCAGCTTGGCCGGGGTATCCGGTCAAGAGACCCAGTACTTC. Encoded protein: CASSLAGVSGQETQYF.

The V gene is TRBV5-1, the J gene TRBJ1-1; 7 bases are a match to TRBD1. V dropped 4 bases and J dropped 11; count of bases not matched to a gene: 14. The length of the CDR3 is 14 residues. Germline V gene lookup returns CDR1 SGHRS and CDR2 YFSETQ. The CDR3 nucleotides read TGCGCCAGCAGCCGTGGGACAGACGGTTTGATGGCTTTCTTT. As protein: CASSRGTDGLMAFF. The entire variable domain, with the rest obtained from reference TRBV5-1 and TRBJ1-1, is as follows: KAGVTQTPRYLIKTRGQQVTLSCSPISGHRSVSWYQQTPGQGLQFLFEYFSETQRNKGNFPGRFSGRQFSNSRSEMNVSTLELGDSALYLCASSRGTDGLMAFFGQGTRLTVV.

The chain recombines TRBV5-1 with TRBJ1-2; 12 bases map to TRBD1. J was trimmed by 4 bases and V by 0 bases; bases with no gene match: 7. Per germline, CDR1 SGHRS and CDR2 YFSETQ. The CDR3 is 17 residues long. CDR3 region: CASSLAGQGARGYGYTF. Here the CDR3 DNA reads TGCGCCAGCAGCTTGGCGGGACAGGGGGCAAGGGGCTATGGCTACACCTTC.

This chain links TRBV12-3 or TRBV12-4 with TRBJ1-3; D uncertain. Trimming took off 5 bases at V and 4 bases at J, with 6 bases between the two ends. The CDR3 consists of 12 residues. CDR3 in amino acids: CASSRVGNTIYF. DNA for the CDR3: TGTGCCAGCAGTCGGGTGGGAAACACCATATATTTT.

This rearrangement joins TRBV11-3 to TRBJ1-2; 8 positions agree with TRBD1. Germline-derived CDR1 and CDR2 are SGHNT and YENEEA. V shed 2 bases and J 7 bases; nucleotides not matched to a gene: 9. This CDR3 region has 15 residues. The CDR3 protein is CASSLYGQGAGGYTF. CDR3 nucleotides: TGTGCCAGCAGCTTATATGGGCAGGGGGCCGGTGGCTACACCTTC.

The gene calls are TRBV7-9 and TRBJ2-2; D remains unclear. V lost 4 bases and J 6 bases, leaving 6 bases between the germline ends. Germline CDR1 SEHNR, CDR2 FQNEAQ (reference sequence). The CDR3 loop spans 12 amino acids. The CDR3 sequence is CASSSMSGELFF. The CDR3 DNA reads as TGTGCCAGCAGCTCCATGTCCGGGGAGCTGTTTTTT.

Here the CDR3 reads CASSISRTSYETQYF. In DNA, the CDR3 is TGTGCCAGTAGTATAAGTCGGACTAGCTATGAGACCCAGTACTTC. This chain connects TRBV19 to TRBJ2-5, with 8 bases aligning to TRBD2. Germline values: CDR1 LNHDA, CDR2 SQIVND (reference sequence). The V gene end was trimmed by 2 bases and the J gene end by 5 bases; junction bases not matched to a gene: 7. CDR3 length: 15 residues.

In DNA form, the CDR3 reads TGTGCCAGCAGGTCGGGACAGAGACAAGAGACCCAGTACTTC. It encodes CASRSGQRQETQYF. This chain joins TRBV5-4 and TRBJ2-5; 7 positions agree with TRBD1. Germline V gene lookup returns CDR1 SGHNT and CDR2 YYREEE (reference sequence). The V and J ends lost 5 bases and 2 bases, in that order; junction bases with no gene match: 6. The CDR3 contains 14 residues.

The rearrangement uses TRBV7-2 and TRBJ2-1; TRBD2 matches at 7 bases. J lost 5 bases, V lost 6 bases, and 13 bases had no gene match. This CDR3 spans 16 amino acids. Germline V lookup: CDR1 SGHTA, CDR2 FQGNSA. The CDR3 sequence is CASRPLGTGGNNEQFF. The DNA for the CDR3 is TGTGCCAGCAGGCCCCTCGGAACGGGAGGTAACAATGAGCAGTTCTTC.

Points on this clone: In the same sample, other DNA sequences code for this CDR3. The chain combines TRBV29-1 with TRBJ1-2; D gene unclear. Trimming shortened V by 1 base and J by 1 base, and 4 bases separated the two germline ends. This CDR3 is built from 12 residues. Germline values: CDR1 SQVTM, CDR2 ANQGSEA. The CDR3 loop reads CSVEAGNYGYTF. The CDR3 DNA follows: TGCAGCGTTGAAGCCGGTAACTATGGCTACACCTTC.

CDR3 loop: CASSEAPGSPLHF. The CDR3 bases are TGTGCCAGCAGTGAAGCCCCCGGTTCACCCCTCCACTTT. This chain connects TRBV6-1 to TRBJ1-6; D remains ambiguous. This CDR3 comprises 13 residues. Trimming removed 0 bases from V and 9 bases from J, with 6 bases in between. Germline V lookup: CDR1 MNHNS, CDR2 SASEGT.

V usage is TRBV6-1 and J usage is TRBJ1-1; D perhaps matches TRBD1 (5 bases). Trimming took 4 bases from V and 3 from J, leaving 18 bases between them. The V gene's germline CDR1 is MNHNS and CDR2 SASEGT. This CDR3 is built from 16 residues. In DNA form, the CDR3 reads TGTGCCAGCAGTGCAGCCACAGGCGGCAAATACACTGAAGCTTTCTTT. This codes for CASSAATGGKYTEAFF.

The chain employs TRBV14 and TRBJ2-7; perhaps TRBD1 as D (5 bases). Germline V CDR1 and CDR2: SGHDN, FVKESK. This CDR3 contains 13 residues. The germline V and J ends were trimmed by 1 base and 3 bases, with 7 bases remaining between them. The CDR3 sequence is CASSQGTSYEQYF. The CDR3 coding sequence is TGTGCCAGCAGCCAAGGGACAAGCTACGAGCAGTACTTC.

The chain is built from TRBV13 and TRBJ1-3; the match to TRBD1 covers 7 bases. The CDR3 is 16 residues long. Looked up from germline, CDR1 is PRHDT and CDR2 is FYEKMQ (reference sequence). V shed 5 bases, J shed 2 bases, and the junction held 9 bases outside the gene matches. The DNA of the CDR3 is TGTGCCAGCAGCGGAGGGGGCAGGGTCACTGGAAACACCATATATTTT. Its translation: CASSGGGRVTGNTIYF.

J is TRBJ1-2 and V is TRBV18, with a tentative D call TRBD1 (6 bases). Looked up from germline, CDR1 is KGHSH and CDR2 is LQKENI. Trimming pared 3 bases from V and 8 bases from J, leaving 13 bases between. The CDR3 covers 13 residues. DNA for the CDR3: TGTGCCAGCTCACCGGACTCAGGGGACGGCTACACCTTC. This sequence encodes CASSPDSGDGYTF.

In this sample, this clone turned up a few times. CDR3 in amino acids: CASSGGQRNIQYF. CDR3 sequence (DNA): TGTGCCAGCAGCGGAGGACAGAGAAACATTCAGTACTTC. The chain links TRBV5-5 to TRBJ2-4, with D perhaps TRBD1 (6 bases). This CDR3 has 13 residues. Per the germline V gene, CDR1 is SGHKS and CDR2 is YYEKEE (reference sequence). The V and J ends lost 4 bases and 6 bases respectively, with 11 bases between them.

The J gene is TRBJ1-2, the V gene TRBV7-2, with 7 nucleotides matching TRBD1. From germline, CDR1 is SGHTA and CDR2 FQGNSA. The length of the CDR3 is 14 residues. V was pared by 8 bases and J by 3 bases, with 9 bases of the junction left unmatched. As DNA, the CDR3 is TGTGCCAGCGGAAAAGGGGGCGGCGACTATGGCTACACCTTC. Residues: CASGKGGGDYGYTF. The variable domain in full, completed from reference TRBV7-2 and TRBJ1-2, reads GAGVSQSPSNKVTEKGKDVELRCDPISGHTALYWYRQSLGQGLEFLIYFQGNSAPDKSGLPSDRFSAERTGGSVSTLTIQRTQQEDSAVYLCASGKGGGDYGYTFGSGTRLTVV.

There are a few counts of this clone. The chain links TRBV5-6 to TRBJ1-2; D is uncertain. Per the germline V gene, CDR1 is SGHDT and CDR2 is YYEEEE. Between the trimmed V and J ends, which lost 2 bases and 0 bases, there was a span of 5 bases. This CDR3 has 13 residues. The CDR3 bases are TGTGCCAGCAGCTTCACAGCTAACTATGGCTACACCTTC. The encoded protein is CASSFTANYGYTF.

This clone has more than one count but fewer than ten. The J gene is TRBJ2-7, the V gene TRBV2; no clear D gene. Germline-derived CDR1 and CDR2 are SNHLY and FYNNEI. The CDR3 runs 12 residues. Trimming stripped 8 bases from V and 4 bases from J, with 12 bases between. CDR3 sequence: CASGRLRYEQYF. CDR3 coding DNA: TGTGCCAGCGGAAGACTCAGATACGAGCAGTACTTC.

J is TRBJ2-1 and V is TRBV28; TRBD1 matches at 10 bases. CDR1 MDHEN and CDR2 SYDVKM come from the germline V gene. The CDR3 runs to 15 residues. J lost 7 bases, V lost 4 bases, and 7 bases had no gene match. CDR3 nucleotides: TGTGCCAGCAGTTCTGGGGGACAGGGGATGAATGAGCAGTTCTTC. Protein sequence: CASSSGGQGMNEQFF.

This rearrangement joins TRBV2 to TRBJ2-5; D call uncertain. This CDR3 region has 12 residues. The V gene lost 4 bases and the J gene lost 5 bases, with 8 bases spanning the gap. CDR1 SNHLY and CDR2 FYNNEI come from the germline V gene. The CDR3 nucleotides are TGTGCCAGCAGTGTTGTAGTTGAGACCCAGTACTTC. This translates into CASSVVVETQYF. Full variable domain (outside the CDR3, taken from reference TRBV2 and TRBJ2-5): EPEVTQTPSHQVTQMGQEVILRCVPISNHLYFYWYRQILGQKVEFLVSFYNNEISEKSEIFDDQFSVERPDGSNFTLKIRSTKLEDSAMYFCASSVVVETQYFGPGTRLLVL.

The CDR3 reads CASSLAGEKGETQYF. The CDR3 coding sequence is TGTGCCAGCTCACTAGCGGGAGAAAAAGGGGAGACCCAGTACTTC. V is TRBV18 and J is TRBJ2-5; 9 positions agree with TRBD2. The CDR3 is 15 amino acids. The germline V gene encodes CDR1 KGHSH and CDR2 LQKENI. V trimming: 4 bases; J trimming: 5 bases; junction bases outside the gene matches: 8.

The chain combines TRBV18 with TRBJ1-2, with 7 bases matching TRBD1. V was pared by 0 bases and J by 2 bases, with 3 bases of the junction left unmatched. The CDR3 contains 15 residues. Germline CDR1 and CDR2: KGHSH and LQKENI. The CDR3 DNA reads as TGTGCCAGCTCACCACCCCAGACAGGGAACTATGGCTACACCTTC. Residues: CASSPPQTGNYGYTF. The variable domain in full, with the rest retrieved from reference TRBV18 and TRBJ1-2, is NAGVMQNPRHLVRRRGQEARLRCSPMKGHSHVYWYRQLPEEGLKFMVYLQKENIIDESGMPKERFSAEFPKEGPSILRIQQVVRGDSAAYFCASSPPQTGNYGYTFGSGTRLTVV.